A single sample gave rise to the 11 T cell receptor beta chains below, sequenced in a study of blood T cell repertoires in COVID-19. Clones were sequenced by immunoSEQ multiplex PCR, and TCRdb holds only the in-frame ones, with some missing. Here the sample spans around 170,000 clones, roughly 85% being singletons. Specimen: PBMCs or T cells enriched from blood (not recorded which). The origin of the receptors is a woman aged 18-29 years who had recovered from COVID-19.

The chain uses TRBV19 and TRBJ1-3; tentatively, D is TRBD1 (6 bases). Trimming stripped 8 bases from V and 4 bases from J, with 15 bases between. Germline V gene data show CDR1 as LNHDA and CDR2 as SQIVND (reference sequence). The CDR3 has 14 amino acids. The CDR3 loop reads CASSRDIGGNTIYF. In DNA, the CDR3 is TGTGCCAGTTCACGGGACATTGGGGGAAACACCATATATTTT.

This clone showed up just a few times. The V call is TRBV9, the J call TRBJ1-2; D might be TRBD1 (6 bases). Germline CDR1 and CDR2: SGDLS and YYNGEE. Trimming pared 3 bases from V and 1 base from J, leaving 16 bases between. This CDR3 comprises 16 residues. CDR3 DNA sequence: TGTGCCAGCAGCGACCACAGGGACGTAGGTAACTATGGCTACACCTTC. The encoded protein is CASSDHRDVGNYGYTF.

The rearrangement joins TRBV5-6 to TRBJ2-3; possible D gene TRBD1, 6 bases. The CDR3 has 17 amino acids. The V and J ends lost 0 bases and 2 bases respectively, with 16 bases between them. Per germline, CDR1 SGHDT and CDR2 YYEEEE. CDR3 loop: CASSLVVFGDTTDTQYF. The CDR3 bases are TGTGCCAGCAGCTTGGTGGTTTTCGGGGACACCACAGATACGCAGTATTTT.

This sequence joins TRBV7-9 and TRBJ2-2, with D maybe TRBD2 (6 bases). Germline loops: CDR1 SEHNR, CDR2 FQNEAQ (reference sequence). CDR3 length: 14 residues. V lost 5 bases, J lost 2 bases, and 9 bases lay in between. DNA for the CDR3: TGTGCCAGCAGCCACGGACTAAACACCGGGGAGCTGTTTTTT. Amino acids: CASSHGLNTGELFF.

This chain connects TRBV5-1 to TRBJ1-2; TRBD1 aligns across 8 bases. This CDR3 region has 15 residues. Germline V lookup: CDR1 SGHRS, CDR2 YFSETQ. V lost 5 bases, J lost 6 bases, and 12 bases stayed unmatched. The DNA for the CDR3 is TGCGCCAGCAGTTCTAGGGACAGGCGGCAGGATGGCTACACCTTC. Encoded protein: CASSSRDRRQDGYTF.

This sequence joins TRBV3-1 (or the pseudogene TRBV3-2) and TRBJ1-6, with TRBD1 as a possible D gene (5 bases). CDR3 length: 15 residues. Trimming left V 0 bases short and J 9 bases short, with 12 bases between. Germline V lookup: CDR1 LGHDT, CDR2 YNNKEL (reference sequence). The CDR3 reads CASSQDTWGGSPLHF. The CDR3, as DNA: TGTGCCAGCAGCCAAGATACCTGGGGGGGTTCACCCCTCCACTTT.

V and J are TRBV12-3 or TRBV12-4 and TRBJ2-7, with TRBD1 as a possible D gene (6 bases). The CDR3 is made up of 13 amino acids. The V end was cut by 1 base, the J end by 4 bases, with 8 bases between. The CDR3 sequence: CASSLDGTYEQYF. CDR3 coding DNA: TGTGCCAGCAGTTTAGACGGGACATACGAGCAGTACTTC.

V usage is TRBV6-5 and J usage is TRBJ2-2; 7 nucleotides match TRBD1. There are 16 residues in the CDR3. CDR1 and CDR2 (germline): MNHEY, SVGAGI. V was pared by 4 bases and J by 1 base, with 6 bases of the junction left unmatched. In nucleotides, the CDR3 is TGTGCCAGCAGTTCATGGGACAGAAGGAACACCGGGGAGCTGTTTTTT. Amino acids: CASSSWDRRNTGELFF.

The chain joins TRBV4-3 to TRBJ2-5; maybe TRBD2 (6 bases). CDR3 length: 13 amino acids. Germline assignment: CDR1 LGHNA and CDR2 YSLEER. Trimming removed 0 bases at V and 6 bases at J, with 8 bases between. This chain's CDR3 is CASSQDGGKTQYF. As DNA, the CDR3 is TGCGCCAGCAGCCAAGACGGGGGTAAGACCCAGTACTTC.

The chain couples TRBV19 to TRBJ2-5; D is ambiguous. The CDR3 has 13 amino acids. Germline assignment: CDR1 LNHDA and CDR2 SQIVND (reference sequence). V lost 5 bases and J lost 0, with 7 bases in between. CDR3 region: CASSPQYQETQYF. The DNA of the CDR3 is TGTGCCAGTAGTCCGCAGTACCAAGAGACCCAGTACTTC.

The CDR3 reads CASSPPSGVKLSEQFF. CDR3 nucleotides: TGTGCCAGCTCACCCCCATCGGGAGTGAAGTTAAGTGAGCAGTTCTTC. The chain couples TRBV18 to TRBJ2-1; D is possibly TRBD2 (6 bases). Germline lookup yields CDR1 KGHSH and CDR2 LQKENI. This CDR3 spans 16 amino acids. V dropped 3 bases and J dropped 9 bases, with 21 bases sitting between them.